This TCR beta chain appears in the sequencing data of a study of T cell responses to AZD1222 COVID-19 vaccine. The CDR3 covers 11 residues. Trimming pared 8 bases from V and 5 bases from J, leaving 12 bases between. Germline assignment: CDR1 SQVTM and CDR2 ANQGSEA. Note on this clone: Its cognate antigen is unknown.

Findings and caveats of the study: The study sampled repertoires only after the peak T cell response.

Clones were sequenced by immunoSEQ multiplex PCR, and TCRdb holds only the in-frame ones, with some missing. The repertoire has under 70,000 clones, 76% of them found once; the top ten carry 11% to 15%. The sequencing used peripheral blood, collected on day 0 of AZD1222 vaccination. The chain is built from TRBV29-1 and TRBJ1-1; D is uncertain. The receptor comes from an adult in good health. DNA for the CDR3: TGCAGCTCCAAGGACGGAACTGAAGCTTTCTTT. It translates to CSSKDGTEAFF.